The 32 T cell receptor beta chains reported below all come from one sample, sequenced in a study of cytomegalovirus exposure and HLA in healthy donors. Researchers ran the PCR with 60 Vbeta and 13 Jbeta primers. Method: immunoSEQ multiplex PCR; TCRdb's copy keeps in-frame clones and lacks some. Found here are around 100,000 clones, roughly four fifths of them singletons; the top ten hold around an eighth. Sequences were obtained from PBMCs. The receptors derive from a male donor in good health and CMV-seropositive.

The J gene is TRBJ2-7, the V gene TRBV6-4; maybe TRBD2 (5 bases). This CDR3 region has 14 residues. Trimming cost V 4 bases and J 1 base, with 11 bases left between them. CDR1 and CDR2 from the germline V gene are MRHNA and SNTAGT. Written as DNA, the CDR3 is TGTGCCAGCAGTGGCGGACTCTTTTCCTACGAGCAGTACTTC. This encodes CASSGGLFSYEQYF.

V gene TRBV9 combines with J gene TRBJ2-1; 8 nucleotides agree with TRBD2. J gave up 4 bases and V 0 bases, and 6 bases lay outside the gene matches. The germline V gene encodes CDR1 SGDLS and CDR2 YYNGEE. The CDR3 is made up of 16 amino acids. The CDR3: CASSVVGGGTYNEQFF. The CDR3 nucleotides read TGTGCCAGCAGCGTAGTCGGCGGGGGGACATACAATGAGCAGTTCTTC.

The chain uses TRBV30 and TRBJ1-2, with TRBD1 as a possible D gene (5 bases). The V and J ends lost 3 bases and 7 bases respectively, with 9 bases between them. Germline assignment: CDR1 GTSNPN and CDR2 SVGIG (reference sequence). The CDR3 loop spans 11 amino acids. CDR3 in DNA: TGTGCCTGGAGATGGGGCGCTGGCTACACCTTC. This sequence encodes CAWRWGAGYTF.

The chain uses TRBV27 and TRBJ1-1; D is unresolved. The V end was cut by 0 bases, the J end by 0 bases, with 5 bases between. Germline-derived CDR1 and CDR2 are MNHEY and SMNVEV (reference sequence). The CDR3 spans 14 residues. CDR3 sequence (DNA): TGTGCCAGCAGTTTATCAGCGCTGAACACTGAAGCTTTCTTT. It encodes CASSLSALNTEAFF.

This chain links TRBV9 with TRBJ2-1; 12 bases fit TRBD2. Germline CDR1 SGDLS, CDR2 YYNGEE. The V and J ends lost 3 bases and 4 bases, in that order; junction bases with no gene match: 5. The CDR3 length is 16 residues. The CDR3 DNA reads TGTGCCAGCAGCGCTCTAGCGGGGGGGATGTACAATGAGCAGTTCTTC. Translation gives CASSALAGGMYNEQFF.

The J gene is TRBJ1-3, the V gene TRBV5-1; D is undetermined. CDR3 length equals 15 residues. CDR1 is SGHRS, CDR2 YFSETQ, per germline. Deletions cut 0 bases from V and 2 bases from J, with 9 bases between. The DNA for the CDR3 is TGCGCCAGCAGCTTGGCCCCGGGAGCTGGAAACACCATATATTTT. The encoded protein is CASSLAPGAGNTIYF.

The V and J genes are TRBV7-9 and TRBJ2-3; 7 bases match TRBD2. V gave up 3 bases and J gave up 6 bases; unmatched junction bases: 6. In germline, CDR1 is SEHNR, CDR2 FQNEAQ (reference sequence). The length of the CDR3 is 14 residues. The CDR3 reads CASSLTLGGDTQYF. Here the CDR3 DNA reads TGTGCCAGCAGCTTGACTCTCGGGGGGGATACGCAGTATTTT.

The J gene is TRBJ1-6, the V gene TRBV27, with 9 bases fitting TRBD1. There are 16 residues in the CDR3. The germline CDR1 and CDR2 sequences are MNHEY and SMNVEV (reference sequence). J lost 7 bases, V lost 8 bases, and 12 bases had no gene match. CDR3 sequence: CASRLRDRATNSPLHF. The DNA for the CDR3 is TGTGCCAGCCGACTCCGGGACAGGGCTACAAATTCACCCCTCCACTTT.

V usage is TRBV9 and J usage is TRBJ2-7; 8 positions agree with TRBD1. The CDR3 has 16 residues. CDR1 and CDR2 (germline): SGDLS, YYNGEE. The ends lost 0 bases at V and 7 bases at J; junction bases unmatched: 12. The CDR3 coding sequence is TGTGCCAGCAGCGTAGCCGGGGACAGGTTATCTGGAGAGCAGTACTTC. Its protein product is CASSVAGDRLSGEQYF.

In the case of this clone: Other DNA sequences from this sample encode an identical CDR3 as well. The CDR3: CASSLALPVSPLHF. The DNA of the CDR3 is TGTGCCAGCAGCTTAGCCCTCCCTGTTTCACCCCTCCACTTT. The chain uses TRBV7-8 and TRBJ1-6, with unresolved D. Germline CDR1 SGHVS, CDR2 FQNEAQ. There are 14 residues in the CDR3. Trimming took off 0 bases at V and 9 bases at J, with 9 bases between the two ends.

The rearrangement links TRBV19 to TRBJ2-7; D possibly corresponds to TRBD2 (6 bases). The CDR3 covers 14 residues. Per the germline V gene, CDR1 is LNHDA and CDR2 is SQIVND (reference sequence). V was clipped by 7 bases and J by 5 bases, with 18 bases between them. CDR3 sequence (DNA): TGTGCCAGTACCCCCCGGGACTCCCGCCACGAGCAGTACTTC. Protein sequence: CASTPRDSRHEQYF. The full variable domain, with the rest looked up from reference TRBV19 and TRBJ2-7, is DGGITQSPKYLFRKEGQNVTLSCEQNLNHDAMYWYRQDPGQGLRLIYYSQIVNDFQKGDIAEGYSVSREKKESFPLTVTSAQKNPTAFYLCASTPRDSRHEQYFGPGTRLTVT.

The chain has TRBV5-4 and TRBJ2-7; the D gene is possibly TRBD2 (6 bases). The CDR3 has 14 amino acids. V was trimmed by 4 bases and J by 2 bases, leaving 13 bases between them. Germline CDR1 SGHNT, CDR2 YYREEE (reference sequence). The CDR3 DNA follows: TGTGCCAGCAGCGGTGGACTATCCACCTACGAGCAGTACTTC. Its protein product is CASSGGLSTYEQYF.

The table lists this clone with a few counts. The chain recombines TRBV4-3 with TRBJ1-2; 8 bases agree with TRBD1. CDR3 size: 17 residues. Germline CDR1 is LGHNA and CDR2 is YSLEER. Unmatched junction bases numbered 7, after V lost 0 bases and J lost 1 base. The CDR3 reads CASSQDPGGTDNYGYTF. DNA of the CDR3: TGCGCCAGCAGCCAAGATCCAGGGGGCACCGATAACTATGGCTACACCTTC.

This clone occurred a few times. V usage is TRBV28 and J usage is TRBJ2-1, with TRBD2 identical over 9 bases. The length of the CDR3 is 16 residues. V trimming: 5 bases; J trimming: 4 bases; junction bases outside the gene matches: 9. In germline, CDR1 is MDHEN, CDR2 SYDVKM. CDR3 loop: CASSRGGGASYNEQFF. The CDR3 DNA reads TGTGCCAGCAGTCGCGGCGGGGGGGCATCTTACAATGAGCAGTTCTTC.

The chain recombines TRBV6-4 with TRBJ2-1; 7 positions match TRBD2. Per germline, CDR1 MRHNA and CDR2 SNTAGT. J lost 3 bases, V lost 0 bases, and 2 bases had no gene match. The CDR3 is made up of 15 amino acids. CDR3 in DNA: TGTGCCAGCAGTGACTCGGCGGGGGACTACAATGAGCAGTTCTTC. This sequence encodes CASSDSAGDYNEQFF.

This chain links TRBV6-5 with TRBJ1-1; no firm D call. The CDR3 loop spans 13 amino acids. Germline assignment: CDR1 MNHEY and CDR2 SVGAGI. V was shortened by 6 bases and J by 3 bases, with 11 bases between the two germline ends. CDR3 sequence (DNA): TGTGCCAGCAGCCCCCGTTCAGACACTGAAGCTTTCTTT. Translating gives CASSPRSDTEAFF.

This chain uses TRBV13 with TRBJ1-3; D gene uncertain. This CDR3 comprises 15 residues. CDR1 is PRHDT, CDR2 FYEKMQ, per germline (reference sequence). Trimming left V 5 bases short and J 1 base short, with 12 bases between. The CDR3: CASSKEGWSGNTIYF. The CDR3 region has the DNA TGTGCCAGCAGCAAAGAGGGTTGGTCTGGAAACACCATATATTTT.

The chain combines TRBV18 with TRBJ1-2; weak D call: TRBD1 (5 bases). CDR1 is KGHSH, CDR2 LQKENI, per germline. Trimming took off 2 bases at V and 7 bases at J, with 14 bases between the two ends. The CDR3 consists of 14 residues. The CDR3 DNA reads TGTGCCAGCTCACCAGGAGGGGACGTGCCTGGCTACACCTTC. Translated, it gives CASSPGGDVPGYTF.

This sequence joins TRBV14 and TRBJ2-7; 12 bases match TRBD2. The CDR3 has 13 residues. Germline V gene lookup returns CDR1 SGHDN and CDR2 FVKESK. With V trimmed by 5 bases and J by 7 bases, 3 bases remained unmatched. The CDR3 coding sequence is TGTGCCAGCAGCGCGACTAGCGGGGGTGAGCAGTACTTC. Translation: CASSATSGGEQYF.

This sequence joins TRBV29-1 and TRBJ1-5; 7 bases align to TRBD1. The CDR3 spans 15 residues. Per germline, CDR1 SQVTM and CDR2 ANQGSEA. Trimming at V came to 4 bases and at J to 0 bases, leaving 6 bases not matched to a gene. For the CDR3, the DNA is TGCAGCGTTGGCCCAGGGGGTGGTAGCAATCAGCCCCAGCATTTT. Translation: CSVGPGGGSNQPQHF.

This clone has only one observation. The chain combines TRBV19 with TRBJ2-5; possibly TRBD2 for D (6 bases). This CDR3 spans 14 amino acids. Trimming stripped 4 bases from V and 2 bases from J, with 11 bases between. CDR1 is LNHDA, CDR2 SQIVND, per germline (reference sequence). CDR3 coding DNA: TGTGCCAGTAGTAGCGGAGGGCTTCAAGAGACCCAGTACTTC. Amino acid sequence: CASSSGGLQETQYF. The full variable domain, completed using reference TRBV19 and TRBJ2-5, is DGGITQSPKYLFRKEGQNVTLSCEQNLNHDAMYWYRQDPGQGLRLIYYSQIVNDFQKGDIAEGYSVSREKKESFPLTVTSAQKNPTAFYLCASSSGGLQETQYFGPGTRLLVL.

The chain employs TRBV18 and TRBJ1-2; no definite D call. Trimming stripped 6 bases from V and 7 bases from J, with 18 bases between. Germline values: CDR1 KGHSH, CDR2 LQKENI. CDR3 length: 14 residues. As DNA, the CDR3 is TGTGCCAGCTCTCCCGGGGAGCGCTTCTCTGGCTACACCTTC. Amino acid sequence: CASSPGERFSGYTF. Together with reference TRBV18 and TRBJ1-2, the CDR3 gives the full variable domain: NAGVMQNPRHLVRRRGQEARLRCSPMKGHSHVYWYRQLPEEGLKFMVYLQKENIIDESGMPKERFSAEFPKEGPSILRIQQVVRGDSAAYFCASSPGERFSGYTFGSGTRLTVV.

This clone was recorded a few times. The J gene is TRBJ1-4, the V gene TRBV6-5; D may be TRBD1 (6 bases). Trimming removed 7 bases at V and 4 bases at J, with 10 bases between. The CDR3 sequence is 13 residues long. Germline CDR1 MNHEY, CDR2 SVGAGI. The CDR3 loop reads CASTDRFNEKLFF. CDR3 in DNA: TGTGCCAGCACCGACAGGTTTAATGAAAAACTGTTTTTT.

V and J are TRBV7-9 and TRBJ1-2; TRBD1 agrees at 7 bases. The CDR3 covers 14 residues. The V segment lost 1 base and the J segment 4 bases; nucleotides outside the gene matches: 3. Per germline, CDR1 SEHNR and CDR2 FQNEAQ (reference sequence). CDR3 bases: TGTGCCAGCAGCTTAGGGGGGACAGTCTATGGCTACACCTTC. The encoded protein is CASSLGGTVYGYTF. Full variable domain (rest looked up from reference TRBV7-9 and TRBJ1-2): DTGVSQNPRHKITKRGQNVTFRCDPISEHNRLYWYRQTLGQGPEFLTYFQNEAQLEKSRLLSDRFSAERPKGSFSTLEIQRTEQGDSAMYLCASSLGGTVYGYTFGSGTRLTVV.

The rearrangement uses TRBV9 and TRBJ1-2; D call uncertain. Per the germline V gene, CDR1 is SGDLS and CDR2 is YYNGEE. The ends were cut back, 0 bases at V and 4 bases at J, with 4 bases in the middle. The CDR3 spans 12 residues. The CDR3 sequence: CASSVEPYGYTF. DNA of the CDR3: TGTGCCAGCAGCGTAGAGCCCTATGGCTACACCTTC. Full variable domain (remainder filled in from reference TRBV9 and TRBJ1-2): DSGVTQTPKHLITATGQRVTLRCSPRSGDLSVYWYQQSLDQGLQFLIQYYNGEERAKGNILERFSAQQFPDLHSELNLSSLELGDSALYFCASSVEPYGYTFGSGTRLTVV.

The rearrangement uses TRBV4-3 and TRBJ2-3, with D maybe TRBD2 (6 bases). Germline CDR1 and CDR2: LGHNA and YSLEER. V lost 3 bases and J lost 1, with 8 bases in between. CDR3 length: 14 residues. The CDR3 reads CASSHGGRTDTQYF. Written as DNA, the CDR3 is TGCGCCAGCAGCCATGGAGGGCGCACAGATACGCAGTATTTT.

V gene TRBV5-8 combines with J gene TRBJ2-2; perhaps TRBD2 as D (5 bases). The V gene's germline CDR1 is SGHTS and CDR2 YDEGEE. The CDR3 contains 15 residues. V was clipped by 5 bases and J by 0 bases, with 11 bases between them. The CDR3, as DNA: TGTGCCAGCAGGACTATTATGGCGAACACCGGGGAGCTGTTTTTT. It encodes CASRTIMANTGELFF.

The CDR3 DNA is TGCGCCAGCAGCCCAAACAGGGCGAATGAGCAGTTCTTC. Its translation: CASSPNRANEQFF. J is TRBJ2-1 and V is TRBV5-1, with D possibly matching TRBD1 (6 bases). The CDR3 covers 13 residues. Germline V gene sequence: CDR1 SGHRS, CDR2 YFSETQ. Trimming shortened V by 4 bases and J by 7 bases, and 12 bases separated the two germline ends.

This chain links TRBV9 with TRBJ1-4, with 7 positions matching TRBD1. Losses at the gene ends were 4 bases for V and 3 bases for J; bases not matched to a gene: 9. CDR3 length: 16 residues. Per the germline V gene, CDR1 is SGDLS and CDR2 is YYNGEE. The CDR3 loop reads CASSTKQGPPNEKLFF. CDR3 sequence (DNA): TGTGCCAGCAGCACTAAACAGGGGCCTCCTAATGAAAAACTGTTTTTT.

This clone was observed a few times. The chain joins TRBV19 to TRBJ1-1; 9 nucleotides match TRBD1. In germline, CDR1 is LNHDA, CDR2 SQIVND (reference sequence). Trimming took 3 bases from V and 7 from J; bases not matched to a gene: 6. This CDR3 contains 14 residues. DNA of the CDR3: TGTGCCAGTAGTATTACAGGGGGCCGAGGTGAAGCTTTCTTT. It encodes CASSITGGRGEAFF.

As to this clone: The junction departs from germline at one end; a sequencing error may be responsible. The chain has TRBV5-1 and TRBJ2-3, with unresolved D. Germline V gene lookup returns CDR1 SGHRS and CDR2 YFSETQ. CDR3 length equals 15 residues. The chain's CDR3 is CASSTTRLPRDMQYF. The CDR3 nucleotides read TGCGCCAGCAGCACGACACGGCTTCCCCGAGATATGCAGTATTTT.

The chain recombines TRBV7-3 with TRBJ2-7, with 8 positions matching TRBD2. Trimming at V came to 5 bases and at J to 5 bases, leaving 8 bases not matched to a gene. Germline-derived CDR1 and CDR2 are SGHTA and FQGTGA. The CDR3 runs to 14 residues. CDR3 residues: CASSPNGGAHEQYF. The CDR3 coding sequence is TGTGCCAGCAGCCCCAACGGGGGGGCCCACGAGCAGTACTTC.